Listed here are 23 T cell receptor beta chains from one sample, sequenced in a study of blood T cell repertoires in COVID-19. Clones were read by immunoSEQ multiplex PCR, and TCRdb kept only the in-frame ones, dropping some. Of some 150,000 clones listed, roughly 90% are singletons. The sequenced sample was PBMCs or T cells enriched from blood (not recorded which). The receptors shown here come from a woman under 40 with acute COVID-19.

The CDR3, as DNA: TGCGCCAGCAGCTTGGACAGGGCTTATGAAAAACTGTTTTTT. Its translation is CASSLDRAYEKLFF. This chain links TRBV5-1 with TRBJ1-4; weak D call: TRBD1 (6 bases). Between the trimmed V and J ends, which lost 0 bases and 6 bases, there was a span of 9 bases. This CDR3 comprises 14 residues. Germline loops: CDR1 SGHRS, CDR2 YFSETQ. The entire variable domain, with the rest obtained from reference TRBV5-1 and TRBJ1-4, is as follows: KAGVTQTPRYLIKTRGQQVTLSCSPISGHRSVSWYQQTPGQGLQFLFEYFSETQRNKGNFPGRFSGRQFSNSRSEMNVSTLELGDSALYLCASSLDRAYEKLFFGSGTQLSVL.

The chain combines TRBV7-9 with TRBJ1-2; D uncertain. Germline V gene lookup returns CDR1 SEHNR and CDR2 FQNEAQ (reference sequence). The CDR3 sequence is 12 residues long. Trimming removed 5 bases from V and 7 bases from J, with 11 bases in between. The CDR3 DNA sequence: TGTGCCAGCAGCCCCGCGGGGTCTGGCTACACCTTC. Its protein is CASSPAGSGYTF.

The chain uses TRBV28 and TRBJ1-5; 8 bases agree with TRBD1. The V and J ends lost 7 bases and 4 bases, in that order; junction bases with no gene match: 9. Germline CDR1 is MDHEN and CDR2 is SYDVKM. The CDR3 is made up of 15 amino acids. The CDR3 sequence is CASNQPGTGNQPQHF. In DNA form, the CDR3 reads TGTGCCAGCAACCAGCCGGGGACAGGAAATCAGCCCCAGCATTTT.

The chain has TRBV29-1 and TRBJ1-4, with D unclear. The germline V gene has CDR1 SQVTM and CDR2 ANQGSEA. V lost 7 bases, J lost 8 bases, and 14 bases lay in between. The CDR3 covers 12 residues. The CDR3 sequence is CSAGEGAEKLFF. The CDR3 nucleotides are TGCAGCGCCGGAGAGGGAGCGGAAAAACTGTTTTTT. The full variable domain, rest sourced from reference TRBV29-1 and TRBJ1-4, is SAVISQKPSRDICQRGTSLTIQCQVDSQVTMMFWYRQQPGQSLTLIATANQGSEATYESGFVIDKFPISRPNLTFSTLTVSNMSPEDSSIYLCSAGEGAEKLFFGSGTQLSVL.

The chain joins TRBV19 to TRBJ2-2; the match to TRBD2 covers 7 bases. The CDR3 consists of 19 residues. Germline lookup yields CDR1 LNHDA and CDR2 SQIVND (reference sequence). V lost 4 bases and J lost 4; bases outside the gene matches: 18. CDR3 amino acids: CASSSTPTGGAGSTGELFF. DNA of the CDR3: TGTGCCAGTAGTAGTACCCCGACCGGGGGAGCGGGATCCACCGGGGAGCTGTTTTTT. The entire variable domain, with the rest obtained from reference TRBV19 and TRBJ2-2, is as follows: DGGITQSPKYLFRKEGQNVTLSCEQNLNHDAMYWYRQDPGQGLRLIYYSQIVNDFQKGDIAEGYSVSREKKESFPLTVTSAQKNPTAFYLCASSSTPTGGAGSTGELFFGEGSRLTVL.

V is TRBV15 and J is TRBJ2-1; 9 bases line up with TRBD2. Germline V CDR1 and CDR2: LNHNV, YYDKDF (reference sequence). The V and J ends lost 5 bases and 7 bases, in that order; junction bases with no gene match: 9. This CDR3 comprises 15 residues. CDR3 nucleotide sequence: TGTGCCACCAGCTCTATAGCGGGAGTGATAAATGAGCAGTTCTTC. Its protein is CATSSIAGVINEQFF. The entire variable domain, with the rest obtained from reference TRBV15 and TRBJ2-1, is as follows: DAMVIQNPRYQVTQFGKPVTLSCSQTLNHNVMYWYQQKSSQAPKLLFHYYDKDFNNEADTPDNFQSRRPNTSFCFLDIRSPGLGDTAMYLCATSSIAGVINEQFFGPGTRLTVL.

In this sample, this clone turned up a few times. The rearrangement uses TRBV7-8 and TRBJ2-1; possibly TRBD2 for D (5 bases). V was trimmed by 6 bases and J by 4 bases, leaving 19 bases between them. CDR1 is SGHVS, CDR2 FQNEAQ, per germline. This CDR3 has 16 amino acids. Here the CDR3 reads CASSPTLAPTYNEQFF. The CDR3 nucleotides read TGTGCCAGCAGTCCGACTTTAGCGCCCACTTACAATGAGCAGTTCTTC.

The V gene is TRBV7-3, the J gene TRBJ2-1, with 10 bases lining up with TRBD2. The CDR3 runs 15 residues. Trimming at V came to 5 bases and at J to 4 bases, leaving 5 bases not matched to a gene. Germline V gene data show CDR1 as SGHTA and CDR2 as FQGTGA. The CDR3 spells CASSPRTSGYNEQFF. In DNA form, the CDR3 reads TGTGCCAGCAGCCCACGGACTAGCGGATACAATGAGCAGTTCTTC.

The J gene is TRBJ1-4, the V gene TRBV29-1; no firm D call. The CDR3 totals 13 residues. V lost 4 bases and J 8 bases, leaving 14 bases between the germline ends. Germline V gene data show CDR1 as SQVTM and CDR2 as ANQGSEA. The CDR3 region is CSVVGMGQEKLFF. The CDR3 bases are TGCAGCGTTGTTGGAATGGGCCAGGAAAAACTGTTTTTT.

The chain carries TRBV6-2 or TRBV6-3 and TRBJ2-1; possibly TRBD2 for D (6 bases). The CDR3 is 16 residues long. Deletions cut 6 bases from V and 9 bases from J, with 24 bases between. CDR1 is MNHEY, CDR2 SVGEGT, per germline. The CDR3 DNA sequence: TGTGCCAGCAGCCAACGGCGGACTATGACTATCGGTGAGCAGTTCTTC. Protein product: CASSQRRTMTIGEQFF.

V is TRBV4-1 and J is TRBJ1-1, with TRBD1 as a possible D gene (6 bases). The V and J ends lost 6 bases and 5 bases respectively, with 16 bases between them. Germline V lookup: CDR1 MGHRA, CDR2 YSYEKL. This CDR3 contains 14 residues. The CDR3 here is CASRSQGTTTEAFF. The DNA of the CDR3 is TGCGCCAGCAGGTCTCAGGGGACCACGACTGAAGCTTTCTTT.

A few counts support this clone. The chain joins TRBV5-1 to TRBJ2-5; 10 nucleotides align to TRBD1. Germline CDR1 is SGHRS and CDR2 is YFSETQ. V shed 5 bases, J shed 3 bases, and the junction held 7 bases outside the gene matches. The CDR3 totals 15 residues. The CDR3: CASSVGTGVKETQYF. As DNA, the CDR3 is TGCGCCAGCAGTGTCGGGACAGGGGTTAAAGAGACCCAGTACTTC.

This rearrangement joins TRBV6-5 to TRBJ1-5, with D possibly being TRBD1 (5 bases). There are 13 residues in the CDR3. Germline loops: CDR1 MNHEY, CDR2 SVGAGI. Written as DNA, the CDR3 is TGTGCAGGCGCCAGGGCGGGCAATCAGCCCCAGCATTTT. Translated, it gives CAGARAGNQPQHF.

The chain combines TRBV3-1 (or the pseudogene TRBV3-2) with TRBJ2-1; 11 positions match TRBD2. There are 16 residues in the CDR3. J was trimmed by 8 bases and V by 0 bases; bases with no gene match: 6. The germline gives CDR1 LGHDT, CDR2 YNNKEL (reference sequence). The CDR3 coding sequence is TGTGCCAGCAGCCAAGATTTAACTAGCGGGAGCTATGAGCAGTTCTTC. This translates into CASSQDLTSGSYEQFF.

The rearrangement joins TRBV4-1 to TRBJ2-7; a weak D match, TRBD2 (6 bases). Between the trimmed V and J ends, which lost 3 bases and 4 bases, there was a span of 19 bases. Germline V gives CDR1 MGHRA, CDR2 YSYEKL. The CDR3 covers 16 residues. In nucleotides, the CDR3 is TGCGCCAGCAGCCAGGGTGGACAAAGCGGGCGGTACGAGCAGTACTTC. It yields the protein CASSQGGQSGRYEQYF.

The genes are TRBV5-5 and TRBJ1-5; D perhaps matches TRBD1 (6 bases). The ends were cut back, 0 bases at V and 3 bases at J, with 10 bases in the middle. The CDR3 is 15 amino acids. Germline V gene data show CDR1 as SGHKS and CDR2 as YYEKEE (reference sequence). The CDR3 region has the DNA TGTGCCAGCAGCTTGGGACAGGAGATCAATCAGCCCCAGCATTTT. Protein: CASSLGQEINQPQHF.

The rearrangement links TRBV28 to TRBJ1-1; weak D call: TRBD1 (5 bases). The CDR3 is 16 amino acids. Germline V gene lookup returns CDR1 MDHEN and CDR2 SYDVKM. Trimming stripped 6 bases from V and 1 base from J, with 18 bases between. For the CDR3, the DNA is TGTGCCAGCAGCCCCTTCGCCCTGGGGGGGAACACTGAAGCTTTCTTT. Amino acid sequence: CASSPFALGGNTEAFF.

V is TRBV11-2 and J is TRBJ2-6, with D possibly being TRBD1 (5 bases). CDR3 length: 15 residues. Germline CDR1 SGHAT, CDR2 FQNNGV. Trimming stripped 4 bases from V and 0 bases from J, with 7 bases between. The CDR3 reads CASSSTVSGANVLTF. The CDR3 bases are TGTGCCAGCAGCTCGACAGTCTCTGGGGCCAACGTCCTGACTTTC. The full variable domain, completed using reference TRBV11-2 and TRBJ2-6, is EAGVAQSPRYKIIEKRQSVAFWCNPISGHATLYWYQQILGQGPKLLIQFQNNGVVDDSQLPKDRFSAERLKGVDSTLKIQPAKLEDSAVYLCASSSTVSGANVLTFGAGSRLTVL.

The V call is TRBV5-4, the J call TRBJ2-1; D gene ambiguous. The CDR3 loop spans 11 amino acids. CDR1 SGHNT and CDR2 YYREEE come from the germline V gene (reference sequence). Trimming shortened V by 0 bases and J by 12 bases, and 7 bases separated the two germline ends. CDR3 region: CASSLDYRQFF. CDR3 in DNA: TGTGCCAGCAGCTTGGACTACCGGCAGTTCTTC.

The V gene is TRBV3-1 (or the pseudogene TRBV3-2), the J gene TRBJ1-2; weak D call: TRBD1 (5 bases). The CDR3 extends over 13 amino acids. Per germline, CDR1 LGHDT and CDR2 YNNKEL (reference sequence). Trimming took off 3 bases at V and 8 bases at J, with 13 bases between the two ends. CDR3 amino acids: CASSQGRVGGYTF. The DNA of the CDR3 is TGTGCCAGCAGCCAGGGCAGGGTGGGGGGCTACACCTTC.

V and J are TRBV5-6 and TRBJ2-2, with 7 bases lining up with TRBD1. Germline-derived CDR1 and CDR2 are SGHDT and YYEEEE. The CDR3 has 17 residues. V lost 4 bases to trimming and J lost 4 bases; unmatched junction nucleotides: 13. CDR3 sequence: CASSVDNTGAGTGELFF. The CDR3 bases are TGTGCCAGCAGCGTGGACAATACAGGGGCGGGCACCGGGGAGCTGTTTTTT.

CDR3 amino acids: CASSANGLAGVSEQFF. The CDR3 DNA sequence: TGTGCCAGCAGCGCCAACGGACTAGCGGGAGTAAGTGAGCAGTTCTTC. This chain links TRBV9 with TRBJ2-1, with TRBD2 matching 13 bases. Germline trimming cut 3 bases from V and 9 bases from J; bases unmatched to any gene: 9. This CDR3 contains 16 residues. The germline CDR1 and CDR2 sequences are SGDLS and YYNGEE.

This chain connects TRBV27 to TRBJ1-1; 8 bases are a match to TRBD1. The CDR3 totals 16 residues. Trimming at V came to 0 bases and at J to 2 bases, leaving 5 bases not matched to a gene. The germline V gene encodes CDR1 MNHEY and CDR2 SMNVEV (reference sequence). The CDR3 loop is CASSLSYGTGNTEAFF. The CDR3 coding sequence is TGTGCCAGCAGTTTATCTTATGGGACAGGAAACACTGAAGCTTTCTTT.